The T cell receptor beta chain described here comes from a study of T cell clonality in common variable immunodeficiency. This clone was found many times. The CDR3 extends 3 residues past the end of the read, so its final part is completed from the germline J gene. CVID and control samples used equivalent genomic DNA input. Profiling relied on immunoSEQ multiplex PCR, and the TCRdb table lists in-frame clones only, not all of them. The record shows 75,000 to 85,000 clones for this sample, with no singletons present. The CDR3 extends over 15 amino acids. The V gene end was trimmed by 1 base and the J gene end by 5 bases; junction bases not matched to a gene: 6. Germline V gene data show CDR1 as SNHLY and CDR2 as FYNNEI.

The chain carries TRBV2 and TRBJ2-5; 8 bases align to TRBD2. The clonotype originates from a person aged 18 to 69 in good health. The specimen sequenced was peripheral blood mononuclear cells. Partial CDR3 DNA: TGTGCCAGCAGTGAAGTCCGGGGGGGCAGTGAGACC. The encoded protein is CASSEVRGGSET. The CDR3 reads in full as CASSEVRGGSETQYF.